The clone carrying this TCR beta chain has only one observation. The data are from a study of blood T cell repertoires in COVID-19. The CDR3 totals 13 residues. V shed 6 bases and J shed 3 bases, with 10 bases lying between them. Assay: immunoSEQ multiplex PCR; the TCRdb copy retains only in-frame clones and omits some. The sample consists of about 330,000 clones, more than 70% of them appearing once. Sequencing was done on a sample of peripheral blood. The chain combines TRBV12-3 or TRBV12-4 with TRBJ2-3; the D gene is possibly TRBD1 (6 bases). This TCR was sampled from a young man who had recovered from COVID-19. CDR3 sequence (DNA): TGTGCCAGCAGCGGACAGACTACAGATACGCAGTATTTT. Translated, it gives CASSGQTTDTQYF.